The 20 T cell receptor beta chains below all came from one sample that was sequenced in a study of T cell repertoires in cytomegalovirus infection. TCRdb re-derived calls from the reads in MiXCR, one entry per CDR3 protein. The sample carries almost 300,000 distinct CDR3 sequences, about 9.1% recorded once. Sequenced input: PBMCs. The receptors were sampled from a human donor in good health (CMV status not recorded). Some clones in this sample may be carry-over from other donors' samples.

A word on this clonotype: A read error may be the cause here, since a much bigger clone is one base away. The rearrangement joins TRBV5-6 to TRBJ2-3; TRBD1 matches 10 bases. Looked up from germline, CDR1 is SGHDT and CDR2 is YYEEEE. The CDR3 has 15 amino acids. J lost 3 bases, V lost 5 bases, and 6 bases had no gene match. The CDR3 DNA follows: TGTGCCAGCAGACGTGACAGGGGGCGGACAGATACGCAGTATTTT. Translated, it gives CASRRDRGRTDTQYF.

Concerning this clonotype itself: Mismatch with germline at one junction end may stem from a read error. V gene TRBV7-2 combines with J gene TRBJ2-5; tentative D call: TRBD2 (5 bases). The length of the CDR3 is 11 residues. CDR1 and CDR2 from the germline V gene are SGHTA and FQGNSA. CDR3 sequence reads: CASSAQETQHF. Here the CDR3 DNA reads TGTGCCAGTAGCGCCCAAGAGACCCAGCACTTC.

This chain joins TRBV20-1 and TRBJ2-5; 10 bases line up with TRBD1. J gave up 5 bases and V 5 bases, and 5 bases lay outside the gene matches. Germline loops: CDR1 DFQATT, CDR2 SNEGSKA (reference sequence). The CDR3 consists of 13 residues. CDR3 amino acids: CSARQGARETQYF. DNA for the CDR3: TGCAGTGCTCGACAGGGGGCAAGGGAGACCCAGTACTTC.

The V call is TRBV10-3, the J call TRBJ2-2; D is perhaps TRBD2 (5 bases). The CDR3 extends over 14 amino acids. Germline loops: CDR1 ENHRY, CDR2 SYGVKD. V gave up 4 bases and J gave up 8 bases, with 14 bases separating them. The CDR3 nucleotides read TGTGCCATCAGTGGAGCGGCGACGCCAGGGGAGCTGTTTTTT. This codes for CAISGAATPGELFF.

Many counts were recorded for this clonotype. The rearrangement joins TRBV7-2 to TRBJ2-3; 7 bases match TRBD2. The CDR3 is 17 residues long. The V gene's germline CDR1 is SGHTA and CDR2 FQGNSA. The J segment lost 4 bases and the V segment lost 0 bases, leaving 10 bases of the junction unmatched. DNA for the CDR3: TGTGCCAGCAGCTTAGCCCTACTAGCGTGGGGCCCAGATACGCAGTATTTT. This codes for CASSLALLAWGPDTQYF.

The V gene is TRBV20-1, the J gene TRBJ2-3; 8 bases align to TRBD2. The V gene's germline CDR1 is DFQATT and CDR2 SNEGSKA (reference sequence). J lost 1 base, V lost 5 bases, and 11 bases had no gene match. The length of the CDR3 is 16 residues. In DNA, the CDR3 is TGCAGTGCTTGGGGTCGGGAGGGGCGAGGCACAGATACGCAGTATTTT. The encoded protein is CSAWGREGRGTDTQYF.

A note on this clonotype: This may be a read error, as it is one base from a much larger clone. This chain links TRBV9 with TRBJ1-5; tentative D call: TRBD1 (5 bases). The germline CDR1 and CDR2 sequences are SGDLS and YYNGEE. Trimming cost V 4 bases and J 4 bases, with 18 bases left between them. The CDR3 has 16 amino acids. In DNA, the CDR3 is TGTGCCAGCAGCCCCCGGCCAGGGTGTTGGAATCAGCCCCAGCATTTT. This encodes CASSPRPGCWNQPQHF.

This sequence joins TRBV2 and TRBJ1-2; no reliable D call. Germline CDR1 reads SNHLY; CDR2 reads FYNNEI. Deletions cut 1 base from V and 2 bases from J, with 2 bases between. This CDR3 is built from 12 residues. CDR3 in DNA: TGTGCCAGCAGTGAAGAGAACTATGGCTACACCTTC. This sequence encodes CASSEENYGYTF.

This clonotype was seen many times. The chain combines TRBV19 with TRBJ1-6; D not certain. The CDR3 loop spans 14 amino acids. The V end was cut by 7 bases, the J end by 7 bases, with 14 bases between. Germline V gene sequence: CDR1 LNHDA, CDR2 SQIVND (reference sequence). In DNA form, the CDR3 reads TGTGCCAGTACCCCAGGCGTAATCAATTCACCCCTCCACTTT. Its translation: CASTPGVINSPLHF. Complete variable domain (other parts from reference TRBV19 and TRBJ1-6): DGGITQSPKYLFRKEGQNVTLSCEQNLNHDAMYWYRQDPGQGLRLIYYSQIVNDFQKGDIAEGYSVSREKKESFPLTVTSAQKNPTAFYLCASTPGVINSPLHFGNGTRLTVT.

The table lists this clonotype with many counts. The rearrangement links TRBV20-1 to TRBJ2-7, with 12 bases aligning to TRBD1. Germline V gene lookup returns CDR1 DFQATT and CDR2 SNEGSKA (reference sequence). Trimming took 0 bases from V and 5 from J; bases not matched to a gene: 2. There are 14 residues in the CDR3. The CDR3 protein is CSAREGTGGDEQYF. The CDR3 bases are TGCAGTGCTAGAGAGGGGACAGGGGGCGACGAGCAGTACTTC.

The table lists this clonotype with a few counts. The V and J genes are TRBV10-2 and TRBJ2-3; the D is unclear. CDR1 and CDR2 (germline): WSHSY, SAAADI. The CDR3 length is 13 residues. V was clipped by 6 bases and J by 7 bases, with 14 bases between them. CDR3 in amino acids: CASRRPDEYTQYF. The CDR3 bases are TGCGCCAGCAGGCGCCCCGATGAATATACGCAGTATTTT.

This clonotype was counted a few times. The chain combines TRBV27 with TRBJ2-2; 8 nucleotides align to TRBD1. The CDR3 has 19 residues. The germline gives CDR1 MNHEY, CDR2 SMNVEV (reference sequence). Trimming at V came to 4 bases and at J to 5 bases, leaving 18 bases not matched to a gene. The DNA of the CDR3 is TGTGCCAGCAGTTCGGACAGGGAAGGGTTTTACGGAAGTACCGGGGAGCTGTTTTTT. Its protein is CASSSDREGFYGSTGELFF.

The CDR3 DNA reads as TGTGCCAGCAGTTTGGAGGACAGGGGAGGAGAGACCCAGTACTTC. It translates to CASSLEDRGGETQYF. The rearrangement links TRBV12-3 or TRBV12-4 to TRBJ2-5; the match to TRBD1 covers 9 bases. V was pared by 3 bases and J by 4 bases, with 6 bases of the junction left unmatched. The CDR3 runs 15 residues.

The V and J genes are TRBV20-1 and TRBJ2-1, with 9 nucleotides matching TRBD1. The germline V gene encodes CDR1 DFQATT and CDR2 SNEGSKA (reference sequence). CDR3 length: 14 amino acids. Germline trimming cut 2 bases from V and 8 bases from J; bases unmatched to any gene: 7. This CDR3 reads CSARPGQGGDEQFF. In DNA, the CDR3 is TGCAGTGCTAGACCGGGACAGGGAGGAGATGAGCAGTTCTTC.

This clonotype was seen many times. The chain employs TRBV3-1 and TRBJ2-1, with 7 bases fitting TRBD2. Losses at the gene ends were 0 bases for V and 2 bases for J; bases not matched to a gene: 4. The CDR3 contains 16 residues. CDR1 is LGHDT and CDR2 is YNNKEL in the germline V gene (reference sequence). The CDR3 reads CASSQDKTSPYNEQFF. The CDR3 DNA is TGTGCCAGCAGCCAAGACAAGACTAGCCCCTACAATGAGCAGTTCTTC.

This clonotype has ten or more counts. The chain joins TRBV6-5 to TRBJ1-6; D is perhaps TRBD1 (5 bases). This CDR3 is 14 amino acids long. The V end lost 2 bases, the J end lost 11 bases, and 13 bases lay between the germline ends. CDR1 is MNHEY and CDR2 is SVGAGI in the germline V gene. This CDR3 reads CASSYKQGTAPLHF. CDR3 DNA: TGTGCCAGCAGTTACAAGCAGGGCACAGCACCCCTCCACTTT.

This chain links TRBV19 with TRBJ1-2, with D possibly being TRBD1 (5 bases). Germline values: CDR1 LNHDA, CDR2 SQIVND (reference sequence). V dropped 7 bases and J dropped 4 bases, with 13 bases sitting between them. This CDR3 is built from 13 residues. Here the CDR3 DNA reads TGTGCCAGTACCCCCGGCAGGGTCTATGGCTACACCTTC. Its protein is CASTPGRVYGYTF. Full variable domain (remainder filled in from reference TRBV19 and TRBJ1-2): DGGITQSPKYLFRKEGQNVTLSCEQNLNHDAMYWYRQDPGQGLRLIYYSQIVNDFQKGDIAEGYSVSREKKESFPLTVTSAQKNPTAFYLCASTPGRVYGYTFGSGTRLTVV.

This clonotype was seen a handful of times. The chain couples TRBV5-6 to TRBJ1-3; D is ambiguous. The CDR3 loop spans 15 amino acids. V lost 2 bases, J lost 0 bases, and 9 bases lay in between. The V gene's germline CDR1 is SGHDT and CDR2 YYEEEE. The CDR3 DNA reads TGTGCCAGCAGCTTACGCGGCGTCTCTGGAAACACCATATATTTT. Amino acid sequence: CASSLRGVSGNTIYF.

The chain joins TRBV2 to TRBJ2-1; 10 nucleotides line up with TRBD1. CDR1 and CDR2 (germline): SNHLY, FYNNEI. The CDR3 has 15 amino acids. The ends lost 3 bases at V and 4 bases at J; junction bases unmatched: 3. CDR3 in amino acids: CASSEGTGAYNEQFF. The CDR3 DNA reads TGTGCCAGCAGTGAGGGGACAGGGGCGTACAATGAGCAGTTCTTC. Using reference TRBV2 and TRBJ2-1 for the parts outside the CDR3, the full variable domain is EPEVTQTPSHQVTQMGQEVILRCVPISNHLYFYWYRQILGQKVEFLVSFYNNEISEKSEIFDDQFSVERPDGSNFTLKIRSTKLEDSAMYFCASSEGTGAYNEQFFGPGTRLTVL.

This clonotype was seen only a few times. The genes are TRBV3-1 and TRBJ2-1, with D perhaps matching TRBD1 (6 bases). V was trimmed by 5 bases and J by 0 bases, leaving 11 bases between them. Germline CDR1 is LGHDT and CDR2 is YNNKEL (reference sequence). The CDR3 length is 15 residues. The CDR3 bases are TGTGCCAGCAGCGCGGTAGGGGGCTCCTACAATGAGCAGTTCTTC. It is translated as CASSAVGGSYNEQFF.